This entry lists 6 T cell receptor beta chains sequenced from one sample in a study of shared clonotypes between healthy human individuals. Profiling relied on immunoSEQ multiplex PCR, and the TCRdb table lists in-frame clones only, not all of them. The sample lists fewer than 600,000 clones; roughly 79% were seen once. The sequenced sample consisted of PBMCs. These receptors all come from a middle-aged woman in good health. Some clones in this sample may be carry-over from other donors' samples.

The V and J genes are TRBV28 and TRBJ2-7, with TRBD1 as a possible D gene (5 bases). V was cut by 6 bases and J by 6 bases, with 15 bases left in between. Germline V gene sequence: CDR1 MDHEN, CDR2 SYDVKM. The CDR3 loop spans 13 amino acids. The CDR3 DNA reads as TGTGCCAGCAGAAGCAGGGTTGTCGCCGAGCAGTACTTC. Translated: CASRSRVVAEQYF. Based on the CDR3 plus reference TRBV28 and TRBJ2-7, the full variable domain is DVKVTQSSRYLVKRTGEKVFLECVQDMDHENMFWYRQDPGLGLRLIYFSYDVKMKEKGDIPEGYSVSREKKERFSLILESASTNQTSMYLCASRSRVVAEQYFGPGTRLTVT.

CDR3 amino acids: CASSLQGAGRPQHF. The CDR3 DNA reads TGTGCCAGCAGCCTACAGGGGGCGGGGAGGCCCCAGCATTTT. The chain employs TRBV28 and TRBJ1-5; the match to TRBD1 covers 9 bases. The V segment lost 6 bases and the J segment 9 bases; nucleotides outside the gene matches: 9. CDR1 and CDR2 (germline): MDHEN, SYDVKM. This CDR3 comprises 14 residues. Variable domain in full (rest from reference TRBV28 and TRBJ1-5): DVKVTQSSRYLVKRTGEKVFLECVQDMDHENMFWYRQDPGLGLRLIYFSYDVKMKEKGDIPEGYSVSREKKERFSLILESASTNQTSMYLCASSLQGAGRPQHFGDGTRLSIL.

The chain uses TRBV18 and TRBJ2-7; D remains ambiguous. The ends were cut back, 3 bases at V and 2 bases at J, with 8 bases in the middle. There are 13 residues in the CDR3. Germline loops: CDR1 KGHSH, CDR2 LQKENI. The CDR3 DNA reads TGTGCCAGCTCACCGGGCGAAGCCTACGAGCAGTACTTC. Its protein is CASSPGEAYEQYF.

This clone was found once. The chain combines TRBV7-9 with TRBJ2-5; D may be TRBD1 or TRBD2 (5 bases each). This CDR3 spans 15 amino acids. Germline loops: CDR1 SEHNR, CDR2 FQNEAQ (reference sequence). The germline V and J ends were trimmed by 1 base and 4 bases, with 13 bases remaining between them. The CDR3: CASSLGSGTGETQYF. The CDR3 bases are TGTGCCAGCAGCTTAGGTTCAGGGACCGGAGAGACCCAGTACTTC.

The gene calls are TRBV7-9 and TRBJ2-7; 8 positions agree with TRBD2. From germline, CDR1 is SEHNR and CDR2 FQNEAQ (reference sequence). CDR3 length: 16 residues. V gave up 1 base and J gave up 2 bases; unmatched junction bases: 7. DNA of the CDR3: TGTGCCAGCAGCTTAGTAGTAGCGGGACTAACCTACGAGCAGTACTTC. Its translation is CASSLVVAGLTYEQYF. Drawing the rest from reference TRBV7-9 and TRBJ2-7, the complete variable domain is DTGVSQNPRHKITKRGQNVTFRCDPISEHNRLYWYRQTLGQGPEFLTYFQNEAQLEKSRLLSDRFSAERPKGSFSTLEIQRTEQGDSAMYLCASSLVVAGLTYEQYFGPGTRLTVT.

The CDR3 DNA follows: TGTGCCTGGAGTATGGAGGCAGGTAGCAATCAGCCCCAGCATTTT. Its protein product is CAWSMEAGSNQPQHF. J is TRBJ1-5 and V is TRBV30, with D uncertain. Germline V gene data show CDR1 as GTSNPN and CDR2 as SVGIG (reference sequence). The CDR3 spans 15 residues. With 2 bases removed from V and 0 bases from J, the gap between germline ends came to 11 bases. Variable domain in full (rest from reference TRBV30 and TRBJ1-5): SQTIHQWPATLVQPVGSPLSLECTVEGTSNPNLYWYRQAAGRGLQLLFYSVGIGQISSEVPQNLSASRPQDRQFILSSKKLLLSDSGFYLCAWSMEAGSNQPQHFGDGTRLSIL.